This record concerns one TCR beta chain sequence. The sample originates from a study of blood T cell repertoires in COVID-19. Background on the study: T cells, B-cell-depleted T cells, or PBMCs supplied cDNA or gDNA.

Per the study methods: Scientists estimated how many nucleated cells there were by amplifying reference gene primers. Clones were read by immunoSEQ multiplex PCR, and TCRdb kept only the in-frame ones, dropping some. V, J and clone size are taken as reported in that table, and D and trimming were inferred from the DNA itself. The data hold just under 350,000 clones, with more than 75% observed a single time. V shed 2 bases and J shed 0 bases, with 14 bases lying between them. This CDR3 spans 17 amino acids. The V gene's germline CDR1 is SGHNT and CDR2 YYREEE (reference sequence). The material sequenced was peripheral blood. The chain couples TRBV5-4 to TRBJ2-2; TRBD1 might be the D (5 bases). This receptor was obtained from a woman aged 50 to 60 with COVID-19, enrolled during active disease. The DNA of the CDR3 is TGTGCCAGCAGCTTTTCGCCCTGGGGCGCGAACACCGGGGAGCTGTTTTTT. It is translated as CASSFSPWGANTGELFF.